Listed below are T cell receptor beta chains from one sample, sequenced in a study of blood T cell repertoires in COVID-19. TCRdb's copy holds only in-frame clones and misses some; the assay was immunoSEQ multiplex PCR. The sample holds around 150,000 clones, more than 60% seen once. What was sequenced was peripheral blood. These receptors originate from a man between 65 and 85 years old with acute or convalescent COVID-19. Each CDR3 is given with its conserved first and last residue. The D gene is left open where the match is weak. Size values are once, few and many counts, or a class for expanded clones, and some rows have none.

TRBJ1-1,NA,TRBD1,TRBV10-2,TGCGCCACCAGGACAGGGCTTAGGAACACTGAAGCTTTCTTT,CATRTGLRNTEAFF
TRBJ1-5,once,TRBD1,TRBV6-5,TGTGCCAGCAGTTACTCGTGGGGACAGCAAAATCAGCCCCAGCATTTT,CASSYSWGQQNQPQHF
TRBJ2-4,few,NA,TRBV6-2/TRBV6-3,TGTGCCAGCAGTTACTCGAGGTTGCAGAATTGGGAAAACATTCAGTACTTC,CASSYSRLQNWENIQYF
TRBJ2-7,few,NA,TRBV7-9,TGTGCCAGCAGCCCCGCCCTGAATACAGGGTGGGACTACGAGCAGTACTTC,CASSPALNTGWDYEQYF
TRBJ2-7,few,NA,TRBV5-4,TGTGCCAGCAGCTTAGAGGCCTACGAGCAGTACTTC,CASSLEAYEQYF
TRBJ2-3,once,TRBD2,TRBV5-3,TGTGCCAGAAGCTCCCGGACTAGCGGAGGCACAGATACGCAGTATTTT,CARSSRTSGGTDTQYF
TRBJ2-7,NA,TRBD2,TRBV3-1/TRBV3-2,TGTGCCAGCAGCCAAGTTCTGGCGGGAGAGTACGAGCAGTACTTC,CASSQVLAGEYEQYF
TRBJ2-3,NA,NA,TRBV15,TGTGCCACCAGGGGGAGTGGGGCAGATACGCAGTATTTT,CATRGSGADTQYF
TRBJ2-7,NA,TRBD2,TRBV28,TGTGCCAGCAGGGAGGGACTAGCGGGATACGAGCAGTACTTC,CASREGLAGYEQYF
TRBJ2-2,once,NA,TRBV6-5,TGTGCCAGCAGACGGGGACTTTCGAACGCCGGGGAGCTGTTTTTT,CASRRGLSNAGELFF
TRBJ2-7,NA,TRBD2,TRBV7-2,TGTGCCAGCAGCTTAGTAGTGTCTAGCGGGAGATCTTCCTACGAGCAGTACTTC,CASSLVVSSGRSSYEQYF
TRBJ1-2,NA,NA,TRBV9,TGTGCCAGCAGCGGACCGCGGGGGCGGAAGGGCTACACCTTC,CASSGPRGRKGYTF
TRBJ2-7,NA,TRBD2,TRBV5-4,TGTGCCAGCAGCTTGGGAGCGGGATATTCTTACGAGCAGTACTTC,CASSLGAGYSYEQYF
TRBJ1-4,few,NA,TRBV30,TGTGCCTGGAGTGTAAACAGTTATGAAAAACTGTTTTTT,CAWSVNSYEKLFF
TRBJ2-5,NA,NA,TRBV10-2,TGCGCCAGCAGTGCGGTCCAAGAGACCCAGTACTTC,CASSAVQETQYF
TRBJ2-5,NA,NA,TRBV5-5,TGTGCCAGCAGCTTCACCCCGGGGGAAAAAGAGACCCAGTACTTC,CASSFTPGEKETQYF
TRBJ2-1,NA,TRBD2,TRBV6-2/TRBV6-3,TGTGCCAGCAGTTATCGCGCTAGCGGGCGTCTCAAGGGTAATGAGCAGTTCTTC,CASSYRASGRLKGNEQFF
TRBJ2-3,NA,NA,TRBV5-1,TGCGCCAGCACGAGACAACAGGTGGCAGATACGCAGTATTTT,CASTRQQVADTQYF
TRBJ2-3,NA,TRBD2,TRBV7-2,TGTGCCAGCAGCATAGCGGGAGACGATACGCAGTATTTT,CASSIAGDDTQYF
TRBJ2-2,once,NA,TRBV7-2,TGTGCCAGCAGCTTCACCAGGGGCGGAGGGGAGCTGTTTTTT,CASSFTRGGGELFF
TRBJ1-1,NA,TRBD1,TRBV6-2/TRBV6-3,TGTGCCAGCAGTAGAACCGGGACAGGGAAGCAAGCTTTCTTT,CASSRTGTGKQAFF
TRBJ1-6,NA,NA,TRBV30,TGTGCCTGGAGTGGACAGGATATCTCACCCCTCCACTTT,CAWSGQDISPLHF
TRBJ1-2,NA,TRBD1,TRBV6-6,TGTGCCAGCAGTTTAGAGGGACAGGGGATTCATGGCTACACCTTC,CASSLEGQGIHGYTF
TRBJ2-5,NA,NA,TRBV19,TGTGCCAGTAGTACTCCGGACAGTCAAGAGACCCAGTACTTC,CASSTPDSQETQYF
TRBJ1-5,NA,NA,TRBV6-6,TGTGCCAGCACCGCAGGGCCCAATCAGCCCCAGCATTTT,CASTAGPNQPQHF
TRBJ2-1,NA,NA,TRBV3-1/TRBV3-2,TGTGCCAGCAGCCAAGGGACCCGGGGGGCCCTCTACAATGAGCAGTTCTTC,CASSQGTRGALYNEQFF
TRBJ1-4,NA,NA,TRBV15,TGTGCCACCGCCACGGGGGGGCCCCGAGAAAAACTGTTTTTT,CATATGGPREKLFF
TRBJ2-7,NA,NA,TRBV24-1,TGTGCCACCAGTGGAGCGGTCGGGAACGAGAGGTCCTACGAGCAGTACTTC,CATSGAVGNERSYEQYF
TRBJ1-5,NA,NA,TRBV12-3/TRBV12-4,TGTGCCAGCAGCCGAGACGGGGTAGAGCCCCAGCATTTT,CASSRDGVEPQHF
TRBJ2-7,NA,NA,TRBV12-5,TGTGCTAGTGGTGCACCCGGAAGAGGCTCCTACGAGCAGTACTTC,CASGAPGRGSYEQYF
TRBJ1-1,NA,TRBD1,TRBV6-5,TGTGCCAGCGGAAGGACAGGGGGTATGAACACTGAAGCTTTCTTT,CASGRTGGMNTEAFF
TRBJ1-5,NA,NA,TRBV11-2,TGTGCCAGCAGCTTATTGGGGGGGCCTAATCAGCCCCAGCATTTT,CASSLLGGPNQPQHF
TRBJ2-1,NA,NA,TRBV5-1,TGCGCCAGCAAATTAGACATTTACGCATACAATGAGCAGTTCTTC,CASKLDIYAYNEQFF
TRBJ1-2,NA,NA,TRBV7-2,TGTGCCAGCAGCTTTACAGTTAACTATGGCTACACCTTC,CASSFTVNYGYTF
TRBJ2-1,many,TRBD2,TRBV10-3,TGTGCCATCAGTGAGTCAGGTAGCGGGGGGGCATCCTCCTACAATGAGCAGTTCTTC,CAISESGSGGASSYNEQFF
TRBJ1-2,NA,NA,TRBV27,TGTGCCAGCAGTTTATTGCAGACACCAGATAACTATGGCTACACCTTC,CASSLLQTPDNYGYTF
TRBJ2-3,NA,NA,TRBV10-1,TGCGCCAGCAGTGATGGGGGCCGGACAGATACGCAGTATTTT,CASSDGGRTDTQYF
TRBJ2-3,NA,NA,TRBV15,TGTGCCACCAGCAGAGCCCTTCGGGGGCTAGCGGAGACAGATACGCAGTATTTT,CATSRALRGLAETDTQYF
TRBJ2-7,NA,TRBD2,TRBV3-1/TRBV3-2,TGTGCCAGCAGCCAAGAGACTAGCGGGAGTTTTTACGAGCAGTACTTC,CASSQETSGSFYEQYF
TRBJ1-2,NA,NA,TRBV6-5,TGTGCCAGCAGTTACGCTGCAGGGGAAGGCTATGGCTACACCTTC,CASSYAAGEGYGYTF
TRBJ2-7,few,NA,TRBV7-3,TGTGCCAGCAGCTTTATGTGGCAGGGGCCAGACTACGAGCAGTACTTC,CASSFMWQGPDYEQYF
TRBJ2-3,NA,NA,TRBV11-2,TGTGCCAGCAGCCCTCGGGGCACAGATACGCAGTATTTT,CASSPRGTDTQYF
TRBJ2-5,NA,TRBD1,TRBV15,TGTGCCACCAGCAGAGATCCGACAGGGGACCAAGAGACCCAGTACTTC,CATSRDPTGDQETQYF
TRBJ2-7,NA,NA,TRBV11-2,TGTGCCAGCAGCCCCCAGGGCCCATCCTACGAGCAGTACTTC,CASSPQGPSYEQYF
TRBJ2-2,NA,TRBD2,TRBV3-1/TRBV3-2,TGTGCCAGCAGCCAAGTTCGTCTCCTAGCGGGGTCCGTCGGGGAGCTGTTTTTT,CASSQVRLLAGSVGELFF
TRBJ1-1,NA,NA,TRBV6-5,TGTGCCAGCACCCAAGGGGGGGGGACTACTGAAGCTTTCTTT,CASTQGGGTTEAFF
TRBJ1-2,many,TRBD1,TRBV9,TGTGCCAGCAGCCGGGACAGGGTAGGCTACACCTTC,CASSRDRVGYTF
TRBJ1-6,NA,TRBD1,TRBV19,TGTGCCAGTAGAGCTCCAGGGGGCCAGAATTCACCCCTCCACTTT,CASRAPGGQNSPLHF
TRBJ2-3,NA,TRBD2,TRBV3-1/TRBV3-2,TGTGCCAGCAGCCAAGTAGCGGGTAGCACAGATACGCAGTATTTT,CASSQVAGSTDTQYF
TRBJ1-1,NA,NA,TRBV5-1,TGCGCCAGCAGCTTGCAGGAGAACACTGAAGCTTTCTTT,CASSLQENTEAFF
TRBJ1-1,once,TRBD1,TRBV7-2,TGTGCCAGCAGCAGGGACAGGAACACTGAAGCTTTCTTT,CASSRDRNTEAFF
TRBJ2-3,NA,NA,TRBV13,TGTGCCAGCAGCTTAGCGGGAGCAGATACGCAGTATTTT,CASSLAGADTQYF
TRBJ2-3,NA,NA,TRBV4-2,TGTGCCAGCAGCCAAGATCGGGGTGATACGCAGTATTTT,CASSQDRGDTQYF
TRBJ2-3,NA,NA,TRBV5-8,TGTGCCAGCAGCACGAGACAGAGCACAGATACGCAGTATTTT,CASSTRQSTDTQYF
TRBJ2-5,NA,NA,TRBV19,TGTGCCAGTAGTACGGGGGGCCGGGAGACCCAGTACTTC,CASSTGGRETQYF
TRBJ1-1,once,NA,TRBV11-2,TGTGCCAGCAGCTCACGGAGGGCTGAAGCTTTCTTT,CASSSRRAEAFF
TRBJ1-1,few,NA,TRBV4-2,NA,CASSQYVGGTEAFF
TRBJ2-2,NA,NA,TRBV14,TGTGCCAGCAGCCTCGGAGGGAACACCGGGGAGCTGTTTTTT,CASSLGGNTGELFF
TRBJ2-1,NA,TRBD2,TRBV5-1,TGCGCCAGCAGCTTGGCCGGGGGGGCCGCCTACAATGAGCAGTTCTTC,CASSLAGGAAYNEQFF
TRBJ2-1,NA,TRBD2,TRBV7-6,TGTGCCAGCAGCTTGGGACTAGCGACATACAATGAGCAGTTCTTC,CASSLGLATYNEQFF